The 17 T cell receptor beta chains given below trace back to one sample, sequenced in a study of cytotoxic CD8 clonotypes in ibrutinib-treated CLL. TCRdb's table, derived via immunoSEQ multiplex PCR, lists solely in-frame clones and lacks some. Seen here are some 310,000 clones, roughly 79% observed once, and the top ten hold about 6.7%. This specimen was PBMCs, taken before ibrutinib treatment. Every receptor here comes from a human donor with chronic lymphocytic leukemia.

The chain has TRBV11-1 and TRBJ2-1; 9 bases line up with TRBD1. In germline, CDR1 is SGHAT, CDR2 FQDESV (reference sequence). The CDR3 extends over 14 amino acids. V lost 6 bases, J lost 2 bases, and 2 bases stayed unmatched. The DNA of the CDR3 is TGTGCCAGCAGGGGACAGGGACCCTACAATGAGCAGTTCTTC. Protein sequence: CASRGQGPYNEQFF.

V gene TRBV2 combines with J gene TRBJ2-3, with D perhaps TRBD2 (5 bases). CDR3 length equals 16 residues. Looked up from germline, CDR1 is SNHLY and CDR2 is FYNNEI. V was pared by 1 base and J by 1 base, with 12 bases between. CDR3 sequence: CASSEGPLGGTDTQYF. The CDR3 region has the DNA TGTGCCAGCAGTGAAGGGCCCCTCGGGGGCACAGATACGCAGTATTTT.

This clone has only a few counts. The rearrangement joins TRBV30 to TRBJ2-6, with 7 bases that match TRBD1. Germline CDR1 and CDR2: GTSNPN and SVGIG (reference sequence). The CDR3 length is 17 residues. J gave up 0 bases and V 4 bases, and 9 bases lay outside the gene matches. The CDR3 DNA reads as TGTGCCTGGATGAGGGGGCGCCTTACCTCTGGGGCCAACGTCCTGACTTTC. It encodes CAWMRGRLTSGANVLTF.

This chain links TRBV15 with TRBJ1-5, with 9 bases fitting TRBD1. There are 14 residues in the CDR3. V lost 5 bases to trimming and J lost 9 bases; unmatched junction nucleotides: 8. Germline V gene data show CDR1 as LNHNV and CDR2 as YYDKDF (reference sequence). CDR3 loop: CATSGGQGPTPQHF. CDR3 DNA: TGTGCCACCAGCGGCGGACAGGGGCCCACGCCCCAGCATTTT.

The chain carries TRBV13 and TRBJ2-3; 13 nucleotides agree with TRBD2. V lost 5 bases, J lost 1 base, and 9 bases stayed unmatched. This CDR3 has 18 residues. In germline, CDR1 is PRHDT, CDR2 FYEKMQ (reference sequence). CDR3 in amino acids: CASSPGLAGVRGTDTQYF. The CDR3 DNA follows: TGTGCCAGCAGCCCAGGACTAGCGGGAGTCCGAGGCACAGATACGCAGTATTTT.

V is TRBV7-9 and J is TRBJ2-3; D not certain. The CDR3 is 12 residues long. The V end lost 4 bases, the J end lost 7 bases, and 9 bases lay between the germline ends. Looked up from germline, CDR1 is SEHNR and CDR2 is FQNEAQ (reference sequence). This chain's CDR3 is CASSSASYTQYF. CDR3 sequence (DNA): TGTGCCAGCAGCTCCGCAAGCTATACGCAGTATTTT.

This chain joins TRBV28 and TRBJ1-1; 7 bases line up with TRBD1. This CDR3 spans 15 amino acids. Germline assignment: CDR1 MDHEN and CDR2 SYDVKM. V was clipped by 5 bases and J by 1 base; unmatched bases: 7. In nucleotides, the CDR3 is TGTGCCAGCAGTCCCACAGGGGCTCAGAACACTGAAGCTTTCTTT. Encoded protein: CASSPTGAQNTEAFF.

This chain connects TRBV4-3 to TRBJ2-7; 9 positions agree with TRBD1. CDR1 LGHNA and CDR2 YSLEER come from the germline V gene. This CDR3 is 13 amino acids long. Trimming at V came to 4 bases and at J to 5 bases, leaving 3 bases not matched to a gene. CDR3: CASSRDRDHEQYF. The CDR3 nucleotides are TGCGCCAGCAGCCGGGACAGGGACCACGAGCAGTACTTC.

The chain uses TRBV7-8 and TRBJ1-1; 8 nucleotides match TRBD1. V was clipped by 4 bases and J by 0 bases; unmatched bases: 4. The V gene's germline CDR1 is SGHVS and CDR2 FQNEAQ. CDR3 length equals 15 residues. The CDR3 loop reads CASSWDRRLNTEAFF. The CDR3 DNA sequence: TGTGCCAGCAGCTGGGACAGGCGACTGAACACTGAAGCTTTCTTT.

The rearrangement joins TRBV5-1 to TRBJ2-5; D is unclear. CDR1 is SGHRS, CDR2 YFSETQ, per germline. V lost 1 base and J 4 bases, leaving 11 bases between the germline ends. This CDR3 has 14 amino acids. The CDR3 nucleotides read TGCGCCAGCAGCTTGACTACATCGGGAGAGACCCAGTACTTC. Protein: CASSLTTSGETQYF.

This chain connects TRBV30 to TRBJ1-4, with TRBD1 as a possible D gene (5 bases). V lost 3 bases to trimming and J lost 8 bases, with 19 bases between them. In germline, CDR1 is GTSNPN, CDR2 SVGIG (reference sequence). CDR3 length equals 15 residues. CDR3 region: CAWSAALKGREKLFF. CDR3 DNA: TGTGCCTGGAGCGCCGCGTTGAAGGGACGAGAAAAACTGTTTTTT.

The V call is TRBV15, the J call TRBJ2-5, with a weak D call TRBD1 (5 bases). Trimming took off 1 base at V and 0 bases at J, with 15 bases between the two ends. The germline gives CDR1 LNHNV, CDR2 YYDKDF (reference sequence). The CDR3 consists of 17 residues. The CDR3 DNA follows: TGTGCCACCAGCAGAGCTCCCAGACAGCGATACCAAGAGACCCAGTACTTC. The encoded protein is CATSRAPRQRYQETQYF.

The chain links TRBV10-3 to TRBJ1-5; D is possibly TRBD1 (5 bases). Germline values: CDR1 ENHRY, CDR2 SYGVKD. The V end was cut by 0 bases, the J end by 0 bases, with 6 bases between. This CDR3 is built from 15 residues. In nucleotides, the CDR3 is TGTGCCATCAGTGAGTCGACAGCTAGCAATCAGCCCCAGCATTTT. Protein product: CAISESTASNQPQHF.

CDR3 bases: TGCGCCAGCAGCTTGGTTAGCGGGAGCCCCTACGAGCAGTACTTC. As protein: CASSLVSGSPYEQYF. The chain couples TRBV5-1 to TRBJ2-7, with 9 bases matching TRBD2. This CDR3 region has 15 residues. With 0 bases clipped from V and 2 bases from J, the junction kept 3 bases outside the gene matches. CDR1 and CDR2 (germline): SGHRS, YFSETQ.

This clone occurred a few times. This chain uses TRBV5-1 with TRBJ1-5; 9 bases agree with TRBD1. J gave up 7 bases and V 2 bases, and 7 bases lay outside the gene matches. Looked up from germline, CDR1 is SGHRS and CDR2 is YFSETQ. The CDR3 loop spans 15 amino acids. CDR3 sequence reads: CASSLGTGSGQPQHF. The CDR3 DNA reads TGCGCCAGCAGCTTAGGGACAGGGAGCGGCCAGCCCCAGCATTTT.

The J gene is TRBJ2-7, the V gene TRBV2, with D unclear. The germline V gene has CDR1 SNHLY and CDR2 FYNNEI. The germline V and J ends were trimmed by 7 bases and 2 bases, with 9 bases remaining between them. This CDR3 contains 12 residues. CDR3 residues: CASKVTAYEQYF. The CDR3 nucleotides are TGTGCCAGCAAAGTCACTGCCTACGAGCAGTACTTC.

A single count supports this clone. The V and J genes are TRBV2 and TRBJ2-2, with D uncertain. Germline CDR1 SNHLY, CDR2 FYNNEI. With 5 bases removed from V and 2 bases from J, the gap between germline ends came to 9 bases. There are 14 residues in the CDR3. The CDR3 loop is CASSMFGNTGELFF. CDR3 nucleotides: TGTGCCAGCAGTATGTTCGGAAACACCGGGGAGCTGTTTTTT.